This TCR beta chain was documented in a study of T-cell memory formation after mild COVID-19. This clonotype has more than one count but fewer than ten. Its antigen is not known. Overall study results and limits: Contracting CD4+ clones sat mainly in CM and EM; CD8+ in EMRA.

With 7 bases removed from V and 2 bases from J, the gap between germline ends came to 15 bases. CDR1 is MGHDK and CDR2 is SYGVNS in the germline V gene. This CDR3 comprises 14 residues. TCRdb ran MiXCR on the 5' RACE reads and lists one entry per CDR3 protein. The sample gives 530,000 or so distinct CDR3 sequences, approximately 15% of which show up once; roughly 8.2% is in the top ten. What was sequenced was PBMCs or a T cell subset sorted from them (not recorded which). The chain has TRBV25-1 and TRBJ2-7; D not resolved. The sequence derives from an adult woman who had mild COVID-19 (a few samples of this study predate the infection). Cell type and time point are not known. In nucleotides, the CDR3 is TGTGCCAGCATCAACGGGTTTTCCCCCTACGAGCAGTACTTC. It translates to CASINGFSPYEQYF.